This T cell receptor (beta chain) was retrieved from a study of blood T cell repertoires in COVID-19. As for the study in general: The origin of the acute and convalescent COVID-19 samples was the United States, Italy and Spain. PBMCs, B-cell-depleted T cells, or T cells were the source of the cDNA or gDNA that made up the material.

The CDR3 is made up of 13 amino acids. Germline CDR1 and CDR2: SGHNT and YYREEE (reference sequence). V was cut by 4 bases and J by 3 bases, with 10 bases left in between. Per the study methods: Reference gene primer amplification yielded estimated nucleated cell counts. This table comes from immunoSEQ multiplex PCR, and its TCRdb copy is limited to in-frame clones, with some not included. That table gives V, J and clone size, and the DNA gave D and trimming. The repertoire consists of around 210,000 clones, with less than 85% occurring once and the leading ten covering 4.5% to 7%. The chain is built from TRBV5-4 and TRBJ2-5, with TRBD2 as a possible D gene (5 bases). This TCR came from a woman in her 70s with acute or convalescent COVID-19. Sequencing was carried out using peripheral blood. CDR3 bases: TGTGCCAGCAGCCCAGGACTCGAAGAGACCCAGTACTTC. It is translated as CASSPGLEETQYF.